The rows below give T cell receptor beta chains drawn from one sample of a study of cytomegalovirus exposure and HLA in healthy donors. Sequencing used immunoSEQ multiplex PCR; TCRdb keeps in-frame clones, though not all of them. This sample yields over 100,000 clones, of which around 70% are seen a single time; 6% to 8.5% belongs to the top ten. Sequenced: PBMCs. The receptors originated from a middle-aged man in good health and CMV-seropositive. Each CDR3 is given with its conserved first and last residue. Fields, in order: CDR3 protein, CDR3 DNA, D gene, J gene, V gene, clone size. The D gene is left open where the match is weak. Size is omitted from some rows. Given values are once, few, many or a class for expanded clones.

CDR3aa: CASSASGVYEQYF
CDR3nt: TGTGCCAGCAGCGCTAGCGGGGTCTACGAGCAGTACTTC
d_gene: TRBD2
j_gene: TRBJ2-7
v_gene: TRBV7-9
abundance: -

CDR3aa: CAIRGLADTGELFF
CDR3nt: TGTGCCATCAGGGGGCTAGCGGACACCGGGGAGCTGTTTTTT
d_gene: TRBD2
j_gene: TRBJ2-2
v_gene: TRBV10-3
abundance: -

CDR3aa: CASSPAAGALSPLHF
CDR3nt: TGTGCCAGCAGCCCAGCGGCAGGGGCTCTTTCACCCCTCCACTTT
d_gene: -
j_gene: TRBJ1-6
v_gene: TRBV7-6
abundance: -

CDR3aa: CASTTSTEAFF
CDR3nt: TGTGCCAGTACCACCAGCACTGAAGCTTTCTTT
d_gene: -
j_gene: TRBJ1-1
v_gene: TRBV19
abundance: once

CDR3aa: CASGGWEQYF
CDR3nt: TGTGCTTCCGGGGGGTGGGAGCAGTACTTC
d_gene: TRBD2
j_gene: TRBJ2-7
v_gene: TRBV30
abundance: few

CDR3aa: CASLEVGGGTDTEAFF
CDR3nt: TGTGCCAGTCTTGAGGTGGGGGGAGGGACCGACACTGAAGCTTTCTTT
d_gene: -
j_gene: TRBJ1-1
v_gene: TRBV19
abundance: -

CDR3aa: CASSYLDRALYEAFF
CDR3nt: TGTGCCAGCAGTTACTTGGACAGGGCTCTTTATGAAGCTTTCTTT
d_gene: TRBD1
j_gene: TRBJ1-1
v_gene: TRBV6-5
abundance: -

CDR3aa: CASSLSGVYEQYF
CDR3nt: TGTGCCAGCAGCCTCTCAGGGGTCTACGAGCAGTACTTC
d_gene: -
j_gene: TRBJ2-7
v_gene: TRBV7-9
abundance: -

CDR3aa: CASSPRLAGVSYEQYF
CDR3nt: TGTGCCAGCAGCCCTCGACTAGCGGGGGTCTCCTACGAGCAGTACTTC
d_gene: TRBD2
j_gene: TRBJ2-7
v_gene: TRBV7-2
abundance: -

CDR3aa: CAIQGELQRTLHF
CDR3nt: TGTGCCATACAGGGTGAGCTCCAGCGCACCCTCCACTTT
d_gene: -
j_gene: TRBJ1-6
v_gene: TRBV28
abundance: -

CDR3aa: CASSESRGYEQYF
CDR3nt: TGCGCCAGCAGTGAATCCAGGGGATACGAGCAGTACTTC
d_gene: -
j_gene: TRBJ2-7
v_gene: TRBV10-2
abundance: few

CDR3aa: CASSPLLRAEAFF
CDR3nt: TGTGCCAGCTCACCTCTTTTGAGGGCGGAAGCTTTCTTT
d_gene: -
j_gene: TRBJ1-1
v_gene: TRBV18
abundance: -

CDR3aa: CASSGEVNTEAFF
CDR3nt: TGTGCCAGTAGTGGTGAGGTGAACACTGAAGCTTTCTTT
d_gene: -
j_gene: TRBJ1-1
v_gene: TRBV19
abundance: once

CDR3aa: CASSELDGIPRRSYEQYF
CDR3nt: TGTGCCAGCAGTGAATTGGACGGGATTCCACGCAGGTCCTACGAGCAGTACTTC
d_gene: -
j_gene: TRBJ2-7
v_gene: TRBV25-1
abundance: few

CDR3aa: CATSSRTSGMETQYF
CDR3nt: TGTGCCACCAGCAGCCGGACTAGCGGGATGGAGACCCAGTACTTC
d_gene: TRBD2
j_gene: TRBJ2-5
v_gene: TRBV15
abundance: -

CDR3aa: CASRPGGHQPQHF
CDR3nt: TGTGCCAGCAGACCCGGGGGGCATCAGCCCCAGCATTTT
d_gene: -
j_gene: TRBJ1-5
v_gene: TRBV6-1
abundance: -

CDR3aa: CASIAGHSEAFF
CDR3nt: TGTGCCAGCATAGCGGGACATAGTGAAGCTTTCTTT
d_gene: -
j_gene: TRBJ1-1
v_gene: TRBV6-5
abundance: -

CDR3aa: CASSFQLYEQYF
CDR3nt: TGTGCCAGCAGTTTTCAACTATACGAGCAGTACTTC
d_gene: -
j_gene: TRBJ2-7
v_gene: TRBV28
abundance: -

CDR3aa: CASSLISGYGYTF
CDR3nt: TGTGCCAGCAGTTTAATTTCAGGGTATGGCTACACCTTC
d_gene: -
j_gene: TRBJ1-2
v_gene: TRBV27
abundance: -

CDR3aa: CASSSRAMNTEAFF
CDR3nt: TGTGCCAGCAGCTCCAGGGCGATGAACACTGAAGCTTTCTTT
d_gene: -
j_gene: TRBJ1-1
v_gene: TRBV7-9
abundance: -

CDR3aa: CASSLTLSRGEAGYTF
CDR3nt: TGTGCCAGCAGCTTAACCCTCTCCAGGGGAGAAGCCGGCTACACCTTC
d_gene: -
j_gene: TRBJ1-2
v_gene: TRBV11-2
abundance: -

CDR3aa: CASSSEVGWTQYF
CDR3nt: TGTGCCAGCAGCTCCGAGGTGGGTTGGACCCAGTACTTC
d_gene: -
j_gene: TRBJ2-5
v_gene: TRBV7-2
abundance: once

CDR3aa: CASGLAGSPREEQFF
CDR3nt: TGTGCTAGTGGTTTGGCGGGCAGCCCCAGGGAAGAGCAGTTCTTC
d_gene: -
j_gene: TRBJ2-1
v_gene: TRBV12-5
abundance: -

CDR3aa: CASSFQDSSPAETQYF
CDR3nt: TGCGCCAGCAGCTTCCAAGACAGTTCCCCTGCGGAGACCCAGTACTTC
d_gene: -
j_gene: TRBJ2-5
v_gene: TRBV5-1
abundance: -

CDR3aa: CASSVAGHYNSPLHF
CDR3nt: TGTGCCAGCAGCGTAGCAGGGCATTATAATTCACCCCTCCACTTT
d_gene: -
j_gene: TRBJ1-6
v_gene: TRBV9
abundance: -

CDR3aa: CASSVGIRNTGELFF
CDR3nt: TGTGCCAGCAGCGTAGGTATTAGGAACACCGGGGAGCTGTTTTTT
d_gene: -
j_gene: TRBJ2-2
v_gene: TRBV9
abundance: -

CDR3aa: CASSLTLVYNEQFF
CDR3nt: TGTGCCAGCAGTTTGACTCTGGTCTACAATGAGCAGTTCTTC
d_gene: -
j_gene: TRBJ2-1
v_gene: TRBV27
abundance: once

CDR3aa: CASSLAIGRLAPQHF
CDR3nt: TGTGCCAGCAGCTTAGCTATTGGCAGGTTGGCGCCCCAGCATTTT
d_gene: -
j_gene: TRBJ1-5
v_gene: TRBV7-8
abundance: -

CDR3aa: CASSPRGSGTIYF
CDR3nt: TGTGCCAGCAGTCCCCGCGGGAGCGGGACCATATATTTT
d_gene: -
j_gene: TRBJ1-3
v_gene: TRBV2
abundance: -

CDR3aa: CASSGGPRTGELFF
CDR3nt: TGTGCCAGCTCAGGTGGCCCCCGCACCGGGGAGCTGTTTTTT
d_gene: -
j_gene: TRBJ2-2
v_gene: TRBV18
abundance: -

CDR3aa: CASSQNFGETQYF
CDR3nt: TGTGCCAGCAGCCAAAACTTCGGGGAGACCCAGTACTTC
d_gene: -
j_gene: TRBJ2-5
v_gene: TRBV14
abundance: -

CDR3aa: CASSPPTGHEQYF
CDR3nt: TGTGCCAGCTCACCCCCGACAGGGCACGAGCAGTACTTC
d_gene: TRBD1
j_gene: TRBJ2-7
v_gene: TRBV18
abundance: once

CDR3aa: CASSVEGRANYGYTF
CDR3nt: TGTGCCAGCAGCGTAGAAGGCAGGGCCAACTATGGCTACACCTTC
d_gene: -
j_gene: TRBJ1-2
v_gene: TRBV9
abundance: -

CDR3aa: CATSTQVSWGNTIYF
CDR3nt: TGTGCCACCAGCACACAGGTCTCTTGGGGAAACACCATATATTTT
d_gene: -
j_gene: TRBJ1-3
v_gene: TRBV15
abundance: -

CDR3aa: CASSSLDTQYF
CDR3nt: TGTGCCAGCAGCTCCCTAGATACGCAGTATTTT
d_gene: -
j_gene: TRBJ2-3
v_gene: TRBV13
abundance: -